The rows below give T cell receptor beta chains drawn from one sample of a study of cytomegalovirus exposure and HLA in healthy donors. Sequencing was performed with immunoSEQ multiplex PCR; in TCRdb, only in-frame clones are kept and a portion is missing. The data hold about 88,000 clones, with about 90% observed a single time. Material for sequencing was PBMCs. These receptor sequences come from a man between 18 and 35 years old in good health and CMV-seronegative. CDR3s include the opening cysteine and the closing phenylalanine or tryptophan. Fields, in order: clone size, J gene, CDR3 length, D gene, V gene, CDR3 protein, CDR3 DNA. D genes are given only for firm matches. Clone size is stated in some rows and not others, as once, few, many or a class when expanded.

abundance: -; j_gene: TRBJ2-5; len: 16; d_gene: TRBD1; v_gene: TRBV5-5; CDR3aa: CASSVTGQPVQETQYF; CDR3nt: TGTGCCAGCAGCGTGACGGGACAGCCTGTACAAGAGACCCAGTACTTC
abundance: -; j_gene: TRBJ2-7; len: 16; d_gene: TRBD2; v_gene: TRBV4-2; CDR3aa: CASSQRQGLGVYEQYF; CDR3nt: TGTGCCAGCAGCCAACGCCAGGGACTAGGGGTCTACGAGCAGTACTTC
abundance: once; j_gene: TRBJ1-3; len: 12; d_gene: -; v_gene: TRBV5-1; CDR3aa: CASSEAGNTIYF; CDR3nt: TGCGCCAGCAGCGAGGCTGGAAACACCATATATTTT
abundance: -; j_gene: TRBJ1-2; len: 15; d_gene: TRBD1; v_gene: TRBV6-5; CDR3aa: CASSPTSTGWVGYTF; CDR3nt: TGTGCCAGCAGCCCGACCTCGACAGGGTGGGTTGGCTACACCTTC
abundance: -; j_gene: TRBJ1-1; len: 14; d_gene: -; v_gene: TRBV7-6; CDR3aa: CASRHRVGGTEAFF; CDR3nt: TGTGCCAGCCGCCACAGGGTCGGAGGCACTGAAGCTTTCTTT
abundance: -; j_gene: TRBJ2-1; len: 13; d_gene: -; v_gene: TRBV6-5; CDR3aa: CASSWDTYNEQFF; CDR3nt: TGTGCCAGCAGTTGGGACACGTACAATGAGCAGTTCTTC
abundance: -; j_gene: TRBJ2-5; len: 14; d_gene: TRBD2; v_gene: TRBV6-5; CDR3aa: CASRTSGSKETQYF; CDR3nt: TGTGCCAGCAGGACTAGCGGGAGTAAGGAGACCCAGTACTTC
abundance: -; j_gene: TRBJ2-1; len: 15; d_gene: -; v_gene: TRBV29-1; CDR3aa: CSVEGYVSSYNEQFF; CDR3nt: TGCAGCGTTGAAGGGTATGTCAGCTCCTACAATGAGCAGTTCTTC
abundance: -; j_gene: TRBJ2-7; len: 14; d_gene: TRBD2; v_gene: TRBV5-1; CDR3aa: CASSLRTSAYEQYF; CDR3nt: TGCGCCAGCAGCTTAAGGACTAGTGCCTACGAGCAGTACTTC
abundance: -; j_gene: TRBJ1-5; len: 15; d_gene: -; v_gene: TRBV28; CDR3aa: CASRWYRDSNQPQHF; CDR3nt: TGTGCCAGCAGGTGGTACAGAGATAGCAATCAGCCCCAGCATTTT
abundance: -; j_gene: TRBJ1-5; len: 17; d_gene: -; v_gene: TRBV28; CDR3aa: CASSLRRWAEGNQPQHF; CDR3nt: TGTGCCAGCAGTTTGAGGCGCTGGGCGGAGGGCAATCAGCCCCAGCATTTT
abundance: -; j_gene: TRBJ1-5; len: 16; d_gene: -; v_gene: TRBV7-9; CDR3aa: CASSFVNAGVDQPQHF; CDR3nt: TGTGCCAGCAGCTTCGTTAATGCAGGGGTGGATCAGCCCCAGCATTTT
abundance: -; j_gene: TRBJ2-1; len: 17; d_gene: TRBD1; v_gene: TRBV5-1; CDR3aa: CASRYHPGQGAENEQFF; CDR3nt: TGCGCCAGCAGGTACCATCCGGGACAGGGGGCCGAAAATGAGCAGTTCTTC